These 15 T cell receptor beta chains were sequenced from one sample in a study of CD8+CD57+ T cells in acquired aplastic anemia. Sequenced patients had shown CD8+CD57+ cell expansion by flow cytometry. Using genomic DNA as the template, TCR beta VDJ and CDR3 profiling was carried out. TCRdb itself ran the reads through MiXCR, one entry per CDR3 protein. The profile shows under 500,000 distinct CDR3 sequences, less than 35% of them singletons. Source material: sorted CD4+, CD8+, or CD8+CD57+ T cells (not recorded which) from PBMCs. The receptors were gathered from a human donor with aplastic anemia.

The chain couples TRBV19 to TRBJ2-3; the D gene is possibly TRBD2 (5 bases). Trimming took off 2 bases at V and 8 bases at J, with 17 bases between the two ends. CDR1 is LNHDA and CDR2 is SQIVND in the germline V gene (reference sequence). The CDR3 totals 15 residues. In nucleotides, the CDR3 is TGTGCCAGTAGTATAATAGTTCAGTACGCGGGTACGCAGTATTTT. Residues: CASSIIVQYAGTQYF.

This clonotype was recorded a few times. The gene calls are TRBV25-1 and TRBJ1-5; D is possibly TRBD1 (5 bases). The V gene's germline CDR1 is MGHDK and CDR2 SYGVNS. The CDR3 loop spans 15 amino acids. The V gene lost 4 bases and the J gene lost 5 bases, with 15 bases spanning the gap. The CDR3 sequence is CASSASRGRDQPQHF. The DNA of the CDR3 is TGTGCCAGCAGTGCTAGTCGAGGCAGGGATCAGCCCCAGCATTTT.

This clonotype has just a few counts. This chain links TRBV20-1 with TRBJ2-1; 10 bases are a match to TRBD2. Germline V lookup: CDR1 DFQATT, CDR2 SNEGSKA (reference sequence). The CDR3 has 15 amino acids. The V and J ends lost 5 bases and 9 bases, in that order; junction bases with no gene match: 13. CDR3 loop: CSASPRGLAYSEQFF. The CDR3 DNA sequence: TGCAGTGCTTCCCCTCGGGGACTAGCGTATAGTGAGCAGTTCTTC.

V usage is TRBV4-2 and J usage is TRBJ2-1; either TRBD1 or TRBD2 may fit D (5 bases each). The V end was cut by 3 bases, the J end by 4 bases, with 16 bases between. The length of the CDR3 is 16 residues. In germline, CDR1 is LGHNA, CDR2 YNFKEQ. The CDR3 coding sequence is TGTGCCAGCAGCCAGGGACCCAGCCTGGGGTACAATGAGCAGTTCTTC. Protein sequence: CASSQGPSLGYNEQFF.

This clonotype was detected only a few times. The J gene is TRBJ2-3, the V gene TRBV25-1, with 7 bases that match TRBD2. The V segment lost 6 bases and the J segment 7 bases; nucleotides outside the gene matches: 10. Per the germline V gene, CDR1 is MGHDK and CDR2 is SYGVNS. This CDR3 has 14 amino acids. The CDR3 protein is CASSTRDYKNTQYF. In DNA form, the CDR3 reads TGTGCCAGCAGCACCCGGGACTACAAAAATACGCAGTATTTT.

This clonotype was counted at least ten times. The chain combines TRBV7-6 with TRBJ2-5; D is uncertain. The CDR3 loop spans 13 amino acids. Trimming left V 1 base short and J 2 bases short, with 5 bases between. Germline CDR1 reads SGHVS; CDR2 reads FNYEAQ. The DNA of the CDR3 is TGTGCCAGCAGCTTAGGGTGGCAAGAGACCCAGTACTTC. Translation: CASSLGWQETQYF.

Only a few counts were recorded for this clonotype. V is TRBV27 and J is TRBJ2-6, with TRBD1 identical over 10 bases. The V gene's germline CDR1 is MNHEY and CDR2 SMNVEV (reference sequence). The CDR3 is 17 amino acids. Trimming took 7 bases from V and 4 from J; bases not matched to a gene: 10. The CDR3 region has the DNA TGTGCCAGCAAACCGGGACAGGGGACGAGCGGGGCCAACGTCCTGACTTTC. The encoded protein is CASKPGQGTSGANVLTF.

The rearrangement joins TRBV30 to TRBJ1-5; 8 positions agree with TRBD1. Trimming removed 0 bases from V and 5 bases from J; junction bases left unmatched: 15. The CDR3 totals 18 residues. Germline V lookup: CDR1 GTSNPN, CDR2 SVGIG (reference sequence). The CDR3 DNA sequence: TGTGCCTGGAGTGTACAAAGGACAGGGCTCCGAAGCGATCAGCCCCAGCATTTT. Encoded protein: CAWSVQRTGLRSDQPQHF.

V and J are TRBV15 and TRBJ1-6; D unresolved. Germline CDR1 is LNHNV and CDR2 is YYDKDF (reference sequence). The CDR3 contains 11 residues. Trimming took off 7 bases at V and 9 bases at J, with 7 bases between the two ends. The CDR3 here is CATKTGSPLHF. As DNA, the CDR3 is TGTGCCACCAAAACGGGTTCACCCCTCCACTTT.

Here the CDR3 DNA reads TGTGCCAGCTCGGGACAGGGCGGTTCACCCCTCCACTTT. Amino acid sequence: CASSGQGGSPLHF. The chain recombines TRBV18 with TRBJ1-6; 9 bases are a match to TRBD1. The J segment lost 9 bases and the V segment lost 6 bases, leaving 3 bases of the junction unmatched. Germline V CDR1 and CDR2: KGHSH, LQKENI. The CDR3 contains 13 residues. Together with reference TRBV18 and TRBJ1-6, the CDR3 gives the full variable domain: NAGVMQNPRHLVRRRGQEARLRCSPMKGHSHVYWYRQLPEEGLKFMVYLQKENIIDESGMPKERFSAEFPKEGPSILRIQQVVRGDSAAYFCASSGQGGSPLHFGNGTRLTVT.

The table lists this clonotype with many counts. The chain is built from TRBV25-1 and TRBJ2-7; 7 bases align to TRBD1. The CDR3 runs 12 residues. Trimming at V came to 8 bases and at J to 2 bases, leaving 3 bases not matched to a gene. Germline assignment: CDR1 MGHDK and CDR2 SYGVNS. The CDR3 spells CASRTGPYEQYF. DNA for the CDR3: TGTGCCAGCCGGACAGGACCCTACGAGCAGTACTTC.

As regards this clonotype: At one end, the junction sequence differs from germline, possibly due to a read error. V and J are TRBV19 and TRBJ1-1, with 8 bases that match TRBD1. Germline CDR1 reads LNHDA; CDR2 reads SQIVND (reference sequence). This CDR3 has 15 residues. The DNA for the CDR3 is TGTGCCTGTAGGAATTTCAGGGGGCGGGACACTGAAGCTTTCTTT. Protein product: CACRNFRGRDTEAFF.

The chain recombines TRBV7-2 with TRBJ1-1; possible D gene TRBD1, 5 bases. From germline, CDR1 is SGHTA and CDR2 FQGNSA. There are 12 residues in the CDR3. Deletions cut 2 bases from V and 11 bases from J, with 12 bases between. CDR3 DNA: TGTGCCAGCAGCTTAAGCCAGGGTGCGGCTTTCTTT. Translated, it gives CASSLSQGAAFF.

Only a few counts were recorded for this clonotype. V is TRBV19 and J is TRBJ2-1; possibly TRBD1 or TRBD2 for D (5 bases each). The length of the CDR3 is 16 residues. Germline lookup yields CDR1 LNHDA and CDR2 SQIVND (reference sequence). V lost 0 bases, J lost 0 bases, and 9 bases lay in between. The CDR3 spells CASSIDWGSSYNEQFF. The CDR3 region has the DNA TGTGCCAGTAGTATAGATTGGGGGTCCTCCTACAATGAGCAGTTCTTC.

This clonotype was seen ten or more times. The chain combines TRBV10-3 with TRBJ2-3; D is tentatively TRBD1 or TRBD2 (5 bases each). Per the germline V gene, CDR1 is ENHRY and CDR2 is SYGVKD. CDR3 size: 16 residues. V lost 9 bases to trimming and J lost 1 base, with 20 bases between them. In nucleotides, the CDR3 is TGTGCCATTTCTTCATTGGGGGACGGAGGCACAGATACGCAGTATTTT. It codes for CAISSLGDGGTDTQYF.